Below, 32 T cell receptor beta chains from the same sample are listed, as sequenced in a study of T cells in tuberculosis. Clones were read by immunoSEQ multiplex PCR, and TCRdb kept only the in-frame ones, dropping some. The table includes some 90,000 clones, around 90% detected once. Cells were sorted from thawed PBMC rested overnight and stained with GMM-loaded CD1B tetramer, viability dye and anti-CD3. C32 glucose monomycolate from Rhodococcus equi was loaded onto the CD1B tetramers. The sample consisted of CD1b-GMM tetramer-negative cells sorted from PBMCs. The receptors were gathered from an adult woman with latent tuberculosis.

The gene calls are TRBV19 and TRBJ1-6; 8 bases align to TRBD1. Germline CDR1 LNHDA, CDR2 SQIVND (reference sequence). With V trimmed by 3 bases and J by 7 bases, 5 bases remained unmatched. The CDR3 is 15 residues long. The CDR3 sequence is CASSIQGASNSPLHF. The CDR3 DNA reads TGTGCCAGTAGTATTCAGGGGGCAAGCAATTCACCCCTCCACTTT.

The gene calls are TRBV6-5 and TRBJ1-3; D remains ambiguous. The germline V gene encodes CDR1 MNHEY and CDR2 SVGAGI. This CDR3 spans 14 amino acids. V lost 6 bases, J lost 0 bases, and 9 bases lay in between. In DNA, the CDR3 is TGTGCCAGCAGGCCGACAATCTCTGGAAACACCATATATTTT. Its translation: CASRPTISGNTIYF.

This clone was found once. CDR3 region: CASSPNRATTEAFF. The CDR3 DNA reads TGTGCCAGCTCACCGAACAGGGCAACCACTGAAGCTTTCTTT. The chain couples TRBV18 to TRBJ1-1; possibly TRBD1 for D (6 bases). The CDR3 covers 14 residues. The ends were cut back, 3 bases at V and 4 bases at J, with 12 bases in the middle. The V gene's germline CDR1 is KGHSH and CDR2 LQKENI.

This chain joins TRBV5-1 and TRBJ2-6; 10 bases align to TRBD1. The V gene end was trimmed by 3 bases and the J gene end by 2 bases; junction bases not matched to a gene: 5. Germline V gene sequence: CDR1 SGHRS, CDR2 YFSETQ. This CDR3 has 17 amino acids. Here the CDR3 DNA reads TGCGCCAGCAGCTCCGACAGGGGGCAAGCTGGGGCCAACGTCCTGACTTTC. Protein product: CASSSDRGQAGANVLTF.

This sequence joins TRBV6-5 and TRBJ2-1, with 10 bases that match TRBD2. Germline values: CDR1 MNHEY, CDR2 SVGAGI. V dropped 5 bases and J dropped 7; count of bases not matched to a gene: 8. The CDR3 loop spans 15 amino acids. CDR3 bases: TGTGCCAGCAGTAAACTAGCGGGGCCTCGGAATGAGCAGTTCTTC. This translates into CASSKLAGPRNEQFF.

The chain uses TRBV5-4 and TRBJ2-1; 7 bases are a match to TRBD2. The V and J ends lost 5 bases and 7 bases, in that order; junction bases with no gene match: 12. Germline loops: CDR1 SGHNT, CDR2 YYREEE (reference sequence). This CDR3 contains 15 residues. The chain's CDR3 is CASSSVGGNRNEQFF. The DNA of the CDR3 is TGTGCCAGCAGTTCTGTGGGGGGGAATAGGAATGAGCAGTTCTTC.

The CDR3 loop reads CASSLMGQGAEAFF. In DNA form, the CDR3 reads TGTGCCAGCAGTTTAATGGGACAGGGGGCTGAAGCTTTCTTT. The chain couples TRBV28 to TRBJ1-1, with 11 bases matching TRBD1. This CDR3 comprises 14 residues. J was trimmed by 6 bases and V by 2 bases; bases with no gene match: 2. Per germline, CDR1 MDHEN and CDR2 SYDVKM.

The V call is TRBV7-6, the J call TRBJ1-5; no clear D gene. V shed 4 bases and J shed 2 bases, with 6 bases lying between them. CDR3 length: 13 amino acids. In germline, CDR1 is SGHVS, CDR2 FNYEAQ. CDR3 residues: CASSSGGNQPQHF. The CDR3 DNA reads as TGTGCCAGCAGCTCCGGTGGCAATCAGCCCCAGCATTTT.

This clone was observed a handful of times. CDR3 coding DNA: TGTGCCAGCAGCTTGGGAGGACAGGGCTCTGGGGCCAACGTCCTGACTTTC. As protein: CASSLGGQGSGANVLTF. This chain connects TRBV5-4 to TRBJ2-6; 8 bases align to TRBD1. V shed 0 bases, J shed 0 bases, and the junction held 2 bases outside the gene matches. This CDR3 has 17 residues. CDR1 and CDR2 from the germline V gene are SGHNT and YYREEE (reference sequence).

This chain joins TRBV5-6 and TRBJ1-1; perhaps TRBD1 as D (5 bases). Deletions cut 4 bases from V and 1 base from J, with 14 bases between. The CDR3 is made up of 15 amino acids. Germline CDR1 reads SGHDT; CDR2 reads YYEEEE. CDR3 region: CASSQLGRENTEAFF. The CDR3 region has the DNA TGTGCCAGCAGCCAGCTGGGCAGGGAGAACACTGAAGCTTTCTTT.

The chain combines TRBV5-3 with TRBJ1-4, with 7 positions matching TRBD1. TRBV5-3 qualifies as an ORF whose function is uncertain. This CDR3 region has 16 residues. Germline trimming cut 7 bases from V and 4 bases from J; bases unmatched to any gene: 13. As DNA, the CDR3 is TGTGCCAGACCACTTCCACCGGGACAGATTAATGAAAAACTGTTTTTT. This translates into CARPLPPGQINEKLFF.

On this clone: Mismatch with germline at one junction end may stem from a read error. J is TRBJ1-1 and V is TRBV19, with D possibly matching TRBD1 (6 bases). The CDR3 totals 16 residues. Germline V CDR1 and CDR2: LNHDA, SQIVND (reference sequence). Written as DNA, the CDR3 is TGTGCCAGTAGTTTCGGGGGGCTGATTTCGAACGCTGAAGCTTTCTTT. This sequence encodes CASSFGGLISNAEAFF.

This chain links TRBV5-4 with TRBJ2-3, with D maybe TRBD2 (6 bases). Germline CDR1 reads SGHNT; CDR2 reads YYREEE (reference sequence). V lost 0 bases to trimming and J lost 5 bases, with 13 bases between them. The CDR3 has 15 residues. In DNA, the CDR3 is TGTGCCAGCAGCTTGGGATTCGGGGGACGAGATACGCAGTATTTT. Its translation: CASSLGFGGRDTQYF.

The genes are TRBV5-4 and TRBJ2-3, with 7 bases matching TRBD2. The CDR3 runs 16 residues. V trimming: 0 bases; J trimming: 5 bases; junction bases outside the gene matches: 9. CDR1 and CDR2 (germline): SGHNT, YYREEE (reference sequence). The CDR3 bases are TGTGCCAGCAGCTTGGCGGGGGGAACCGGGGGAGATACGCAGTATTTT. Translated, it gives CASSLAGGTGGDTQYF.

The rearrangement joins TRBV30 to TRBJ1-5; the match to TRBD1 covers 7 bases. CDR3 length: 16 residues. With V trimmed by 2 bases and J by 0 bases, 7 bases remained unmatched. The germline V gene encodes CDR1 GTSNPN and CDR2 SVGIG (reference sequence). CDR3 amino acids: CAWSPETGRSNQPQHF. CDR3 DNA: TGTGCCTGGAGTCCTGAGACAGGGCGTAGCAATCAGCCCCAGCATTTT.

This sequence joins TRBV4-2 and TRBJ2-7, with 7 bases lining up with TRBD1. Germline loops: CDR1 LGHNA, CDR2 YNFKEQ. The CDR3 runs to 16 residues. V was pared by 1 base and J by 2 bases, with 8 bases of the junction left unmatched. The CDR3 DNA reads as TGTGCCAGCAGCCAAGTCCCACCGGGACAGCCCTACGAGCAGTACTTC. Amino acid sequence: CASSQVPPGQPYEQYF.

The chain joins TRBV6-5 to TRBJ2-7, with a tentative D call TRBD1 (5 bases). Germline CDR1 MNHEY, CDR2 SVGAGI. The V gene lost 6 bases and the J gene lost 4 bases, with 16 bases spanning the gap. There are 14 residues in the CDR3. The CDR3 spells CASSPRQLTYEQYF. The CDR3 coding sequence is TGTGCCAGCAGCCCCAGACAGCTAACTTACGAGCAGTACTTC.

The genes are TRBV5-1 and TRBJ2-3, with TRBD2 identical over 9 bases. V lost 0 bases and J lost 3; bases outside the gene matches: 11. The germline V gene has CDR1 SGHRS and CDR2 YFSETQ. The CDR3 extends over 18 amino acids. The CDR3 DNA is TGCGCCAGCAGCTTGGATGGGCGGGGGGGCTTTGGGACAGATACGCAGTATTTT. Protein: CASSLDGRGGFGTDTQYF.

This chain joins TRBV4-2 and TRBJ2-5; possible D gene TRBD2, 5 bases. Deletions cut 0 bases from V and 0 bases from J, with 20 bases between. Germline CDR1 reads LGHNA; CDR2 reads YNFKEQ. The CDR3 runs 19 residues. The CDR3 loop reads CASSQDGSGNTPDQETQYF. The CDR3 DNA is TGTGCCAGCAGCCAAGATGGAAGCGGTAACACCCCTGACCAAGAGACCCAGTACTTC.

The chain employs TRBV18 and TRBJ1-1; tentatively, D is TRBD1 (6 bases). CDR3 size: 16 residues. The germline V and J ends were trimmed by 2 bases and 4 bases, with 17 bases remaining between them. Germline CDR1 reads KGHSH; CDR2 reads LQKENI. The chain's CDR3 is CASSPRLGGRSTEAFF. The DNA for the CDR3 is TGTGCCAGCTCACCAAGGTTGGGGGGGCGCAGCACTGAAGCTTTCTTT.

The chain couples TRBV18 to TRBJ2-3; possible D gene TRBD1, 5 bases. The CDR3 runs 15 residues. V was pared by 3 bases and J by 1 base, with 11 bases between. Germline-derived CDR1 and CDR2 are KGHSH and LQKENI. CDR3 residues: CASSPVQGGTDTQYF. The DNA for the CDR3 is TGTGCCAGCTCACCGGTTCAGGGTGGCACAGATACGCAGTATTTT.

This chain joins TRBV19 and TRBJ2-1, with D possibly being TRBD2 (6 bases). Trimming stripped 10 bases from V and 0 bases from J, with 10 bases between. The CDR3 extends over 13 amino acids. Germline V gene sequence: CDR1 LNHDA, CDR2 SQIVND (reference sequence). DNA of the CDR3: TGTGCCACTCCGGGACTCTCCTACAATGAGCAGTTCTTC. Amino acids: CATPGLSYNEQFF.

The V gene is TRBV27, the J gene TRBJ1-1, with D maybe TRBD1 (6 bases). V was clipped by 7 bases and J by 0 bases, with 9 bases between them. Looked up from germline, CDR1 is MNHEY and CDR2 is SMNVEV (reference sequence). CDR3 length equals 13 residues. The CDR3 region has the DNA TGTGCCAGCAAGGGGGAAATGAACACTGAAGCTTTCTTT. It specifies CASKGEMNTEAFF.

This clone was observed once. This chain connects TRBV6-5 to TRBJ1-2; TRBD1 aligns across 10 bases. V gave up 4 bases and J gave up 8 bases; unmatched junction bases: 4. The CDR3 has 13 amino acids. The germline V gene encodes CDR1 MNHEY and CDR2 SVGAGI. The CDR3, as DNA: TGTGCCAGCAGTTCGACAGGGGGCAGAGGCTACACCTTC. Its translation: CASSSTGGRGYTF.

The CDR3 protein is CASSLPLTGTFYGYTF. The CDR3 coding sequence is TGTGCCAGCAGTTTACCGCTGACAGGGACCTTCTATGGCTACACCTTC. The chain carries TRBV28 and TRBJ1-2; 7 bases line up with TRBD1. Germline CDR1 MDHEN, CDR2 SYDVKM. The CDR3 extends over 16 amino acids. V lost 2 bases, J lost 4 bases, and 10 bases stayed unmatched.

V and J are TRBV4-3 and TRBJ1-2; TRBD1 is a possible D gene (5 bases). CDR1 and CDR2 (germline): LGHNA, YSLEER. Trimming took 0 bases from V and 4 from J, leaving 12 bases between them. The CDR3 contains 15 residues. CDR3 in DNA: TGCGCCAGCAGCCAAGAGAGGGGACTGATCTATGGCTACACCTTC. This codes for CASSQERGLIYGYTF.

The chain employs TRBV7-2 and TRBJ1-6, with a possible D match to TRBD1 (5 bases). The CDR3 sequence is 15 residues long. Trimming pared 3 bases from V and 6 bases from J, leaving 12 bases between. Germline CDR1 and CDR2: SGHTA and FQGNSA. CDR3 nucleotide sequence: TGTGCCAGCAGCTTGGTGACAGAACTTAATTCACCCCTCCACTTT. Translating it yields CASSLVTELNSPLHF.

This chain links TRBV28 with TRBJ1-1, with D perhaps TRBD1 (6 bases). V was clipped by 5 bases and J by 5 bases, with 18 bases between them. Per germline, CDR1 MDHEN and CDR2 SYDVKM. The CDR3 runs 15 residues. The CDR3 is CASSRGGEGETEAFF. The CDR3 DNA reads as TGTGCCAGCAGTAGGGGGGGTGAGGGGGAGACTGAAGCTTTCTTT.

The gene calls are TRBV19 and TRBJ2-7; D perhaps matches TRBD1 (5 bases). The length of the CDR3 is 17 residues. Germline CDR1 and CDR2: LNHDA and SQIVND (reference sequence). CDR3 amino acids: CSSLVQDGARAPYEQYF. CDR3 coding DNA: TGTTCTTCCCTGGTGCAGGACGGCGCCAGGGCACCCTACGAGCAGTACTTC.

The V call is TRBV4-3, the J call TRBJ2-3, with 16 bases aligning to TRBD2. V was pared by 0 bases and J by 6 bases, with 3 bases of the junction left unmatched. The CDR3 is 17 residues long. CDR1 LGHNA and CDR2 YSLEER come from the germline V gene. The CDR3 region is CASSQEGLAGGPDTQYF. CDR3 in DNA: TGCGCCAGCAGCCAAGAGGGACTAGCGGGGGGGCCTGATACGCAGTATTTT.

The chain links TRBV6-1 to TRBJ1-1; the D gene is possibly TRBD1 (6 bases). V lost 8 bases, J lost 3 bases, and 13 bases lay in between. Germline V CDR1 and CDR2: MNHNS, SASEGT. The CDR3 extends over 13 amino acids. The CDR3: CASQGSGHTEAFF. The CDR3 region has the DNA TGTGCCAGCCAGGGGTCCGGGCACACTGAAGCTTTCTTT.

V usage is TRBV6-5 and J usage is TRBJ2-7; weak D call: TRBD1 (5 bases). The CDR3 sequence is 13 residues long. Per the germline V gene, CDR1 is MNHEY and CDR2 is SVGAGI. Trimming pared 2 bases from V and 6 bases from J, leaving 11 bases between. The CDR3 sequence: CASSYGAASEQYV. The CDR3 nucleotides read TGTGCCAGCAGTTACGGGGCGGCCTCCGAGCAGTACGTC.